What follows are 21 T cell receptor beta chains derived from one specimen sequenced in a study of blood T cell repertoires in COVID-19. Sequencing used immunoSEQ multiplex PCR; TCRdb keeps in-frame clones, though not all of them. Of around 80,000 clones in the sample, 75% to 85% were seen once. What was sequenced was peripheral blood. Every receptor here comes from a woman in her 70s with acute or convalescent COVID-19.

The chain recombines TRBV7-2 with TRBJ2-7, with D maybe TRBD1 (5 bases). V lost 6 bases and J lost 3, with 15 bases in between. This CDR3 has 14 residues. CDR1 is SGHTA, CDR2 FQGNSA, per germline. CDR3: CASRTAVQNYEQYF. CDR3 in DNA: TGTGCCAGCAGGACAGCCGTCCAAAACTACGAGCAGTACTTC.

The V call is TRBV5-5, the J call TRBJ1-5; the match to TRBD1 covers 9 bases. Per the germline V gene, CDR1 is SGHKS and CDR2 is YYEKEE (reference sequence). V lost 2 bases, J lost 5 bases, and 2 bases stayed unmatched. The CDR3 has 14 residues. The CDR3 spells CASSLRTGDQPQHF. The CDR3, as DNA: TGTGCCAGCAGCTTAAGGACAGGGGATCAGCCCCAGCATTTT. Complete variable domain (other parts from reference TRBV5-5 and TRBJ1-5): DAGVTQSPTHLIKTRGQQVTLRCSPISGHKSVSWYQQVLGQGPQFIFQYYEKEERGRGNFPDRFSARQFPNYSSELNVNALLLGDSALYLCASSLRTGDQPQHFGDGTRLSIL.

In DNA, the CDR3 is TGTGCCAGCAGTTTTTTGACAGACTCGGACGAGCAGTACTTC. Its translation: CASSFLTDSDEQYF. The rearrangement joins TRBV27 to TRBJ2-7; a possible D gene is TRBD1 (5 bases). Germline CDR1 is MNHEY and CDR2 is SMNVEV (reference sequence). Trimming stripped 3 bases from V and 5 bases from J, with 14 bases between. CDR3 size: 14 residues.

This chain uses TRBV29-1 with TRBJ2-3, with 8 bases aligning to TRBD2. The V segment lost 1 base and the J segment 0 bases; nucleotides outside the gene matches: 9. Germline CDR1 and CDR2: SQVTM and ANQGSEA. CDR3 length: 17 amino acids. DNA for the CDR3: TGCAGCGTTGAAGTACTAGCGGCAATTACTAGCACAGATACGCAGTATTTT. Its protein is CSVEVLAAITSTDTQYF.

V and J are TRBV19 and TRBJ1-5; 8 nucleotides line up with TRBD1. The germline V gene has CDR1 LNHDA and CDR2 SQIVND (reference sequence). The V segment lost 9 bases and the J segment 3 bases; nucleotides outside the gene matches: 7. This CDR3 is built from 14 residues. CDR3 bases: TGTGCCAGCTCCGGGACAGGTGACAATCAGCCCCAGCATTTT. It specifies CASSGTGDNQPQHF.

The CDR3 protein is CASSLEAGIWYEQYF. The CDR3 DNA reads TGTGCCAGCAGCTTAGAGGCAGGGATTTGGTACGAGCAGTACTTC. The rearrangement links TRBV11-2 to TRBJ2-7; tentatively, D is TRBD1 (5 bases). Trimming removed 0 bases from V and 4 bases from J, with 13 bases in between. The germline V gene encodes CDR1 SGHAT and CDR2 FQNNGV. The CDR3 spans 15 residues.

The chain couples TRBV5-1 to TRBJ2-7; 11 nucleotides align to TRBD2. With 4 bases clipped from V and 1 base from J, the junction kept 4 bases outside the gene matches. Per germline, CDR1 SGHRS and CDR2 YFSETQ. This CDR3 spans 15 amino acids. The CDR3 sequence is CASSVSGGESYEQYF. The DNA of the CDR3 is TGCGCCAGCAGCGTTAGCGGGGGGGAGTCCTACGAGCAGTACTTC.

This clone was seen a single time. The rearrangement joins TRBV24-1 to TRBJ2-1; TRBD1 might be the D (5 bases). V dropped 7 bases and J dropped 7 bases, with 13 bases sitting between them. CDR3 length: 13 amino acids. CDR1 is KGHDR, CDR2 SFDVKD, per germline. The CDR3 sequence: CATSPGSGNEQFF. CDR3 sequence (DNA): TGTGCCACCAGCCCAGGGTCTGGGAATGAGCAGTTCTTC.

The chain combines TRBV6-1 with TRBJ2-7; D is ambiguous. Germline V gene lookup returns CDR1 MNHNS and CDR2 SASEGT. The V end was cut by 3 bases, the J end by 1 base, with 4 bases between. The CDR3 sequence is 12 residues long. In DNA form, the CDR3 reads TGTGCCAGCAGTGATCCATCCTACGAGCAGTACTTC. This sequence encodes CASSDPSYEQYF.

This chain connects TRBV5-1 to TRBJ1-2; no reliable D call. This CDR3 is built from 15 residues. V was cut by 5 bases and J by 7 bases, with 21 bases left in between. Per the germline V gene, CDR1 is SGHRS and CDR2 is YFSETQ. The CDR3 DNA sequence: TGCGCCAGCAGTTTCGACGATAACGGGGTGATTGGCTACACCTTC. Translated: CASSFDDNGVIGYTF.

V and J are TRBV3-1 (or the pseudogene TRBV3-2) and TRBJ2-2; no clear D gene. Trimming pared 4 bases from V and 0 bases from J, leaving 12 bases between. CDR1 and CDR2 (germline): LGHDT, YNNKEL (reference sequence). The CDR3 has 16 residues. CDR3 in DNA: TGTGCCAGCAGCCTTCTAGAGTTCGCGAACACCGGGGAGCTGTTTTTT. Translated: CASSLLEFANTGELFF.

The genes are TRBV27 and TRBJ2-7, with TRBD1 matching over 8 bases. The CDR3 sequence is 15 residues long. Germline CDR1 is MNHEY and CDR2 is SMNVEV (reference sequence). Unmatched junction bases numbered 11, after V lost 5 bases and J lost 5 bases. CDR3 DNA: TGTGCCAGCAGTCCAGGACAGGGTATAGTCCACGAGCAGTACTTC. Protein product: CASSPGQGIVHEQYF.

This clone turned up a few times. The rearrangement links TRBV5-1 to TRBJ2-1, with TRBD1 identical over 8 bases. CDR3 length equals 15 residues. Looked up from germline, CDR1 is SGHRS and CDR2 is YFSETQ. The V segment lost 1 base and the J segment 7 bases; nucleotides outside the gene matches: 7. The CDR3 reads CASSLSQGAFNEQFF. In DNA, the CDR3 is TGCGCCAGCAGCTTGAGCCAGGGGGCATTTAATGAGCAGTTCTTC.

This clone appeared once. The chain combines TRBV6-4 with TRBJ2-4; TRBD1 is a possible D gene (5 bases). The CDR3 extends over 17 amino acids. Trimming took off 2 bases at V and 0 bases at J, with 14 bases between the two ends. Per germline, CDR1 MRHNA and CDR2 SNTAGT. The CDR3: CASSDPDSPVAKNIQYF. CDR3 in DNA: TGTGCCAGCAGTGACCCCGACAGCCCTGTAGCCAAAAACATTCAGTACTTC.

CDR3: CATSPPGRSQETQYF. CDR3 in DNA: TGTGCCACCAGCCCCCCTGGCAGGTCCCAAGAGACCCAGTACTTC. The rearrangement uses TRBV15 and TRBJ2-5; no reliable D call. The germline CDR1 and CDR2 sequences are LNHNV and YYDKDF (reference sequence). CDR3 length: 15 amino acids. The V gene lost 5 bases and the J gene lost 1 base, with 14 bases spanning the gap.

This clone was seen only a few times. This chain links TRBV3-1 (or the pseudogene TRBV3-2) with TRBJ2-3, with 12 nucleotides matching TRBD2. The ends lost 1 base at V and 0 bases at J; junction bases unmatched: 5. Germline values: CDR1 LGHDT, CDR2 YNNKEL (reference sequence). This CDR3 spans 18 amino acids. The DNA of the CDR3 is TGTGCCAGCAGCCAAGGACTAGCGGGGGCCGTTAGCACAGATACGCAGTATTTT. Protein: CASSQGLAGAVSTDTQYF.

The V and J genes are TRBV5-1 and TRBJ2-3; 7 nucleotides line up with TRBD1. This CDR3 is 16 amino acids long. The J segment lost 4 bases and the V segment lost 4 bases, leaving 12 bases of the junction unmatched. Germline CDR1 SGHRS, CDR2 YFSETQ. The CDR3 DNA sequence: TGCGCCAGCAGCGAGGGCCTCACAGGGACAGCAGATACGCAGTATTTT. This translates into CASSEGLTGTADTQYF.

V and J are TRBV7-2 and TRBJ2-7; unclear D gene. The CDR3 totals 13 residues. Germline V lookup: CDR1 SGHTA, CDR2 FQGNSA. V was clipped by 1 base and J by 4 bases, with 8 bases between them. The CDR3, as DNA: TGTGCCAGCAGCTTAGGTCTCTCTTACGAGCAGTACTTC. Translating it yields CASSLGLSYEQYF.

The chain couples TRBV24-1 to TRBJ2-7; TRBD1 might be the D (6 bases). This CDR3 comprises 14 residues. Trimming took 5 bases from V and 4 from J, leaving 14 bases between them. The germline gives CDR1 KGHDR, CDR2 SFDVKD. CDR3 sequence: CATSGPGQGYEQYF. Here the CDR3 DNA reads TGTGCCACCAGTGGACCGGGACAAGGGTACGAGCAGTACTTC.

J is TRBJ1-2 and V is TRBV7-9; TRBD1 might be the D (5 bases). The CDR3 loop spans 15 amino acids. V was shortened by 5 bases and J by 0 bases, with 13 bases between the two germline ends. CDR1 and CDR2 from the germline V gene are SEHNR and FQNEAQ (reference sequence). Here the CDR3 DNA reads TGTGCCAGCAGCAGCTGGCAGGGCCCTAACTATGGCTACACCTTC. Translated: CASSSWQGPNYGYTF.

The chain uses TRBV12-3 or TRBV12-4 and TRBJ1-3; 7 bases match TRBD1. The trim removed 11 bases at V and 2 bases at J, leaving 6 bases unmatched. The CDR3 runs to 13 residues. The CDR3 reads CAVHRGAGNTIYF. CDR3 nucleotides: TGTGCCGTACACAGGGGAGCTGGAAACACCATATATTTT.